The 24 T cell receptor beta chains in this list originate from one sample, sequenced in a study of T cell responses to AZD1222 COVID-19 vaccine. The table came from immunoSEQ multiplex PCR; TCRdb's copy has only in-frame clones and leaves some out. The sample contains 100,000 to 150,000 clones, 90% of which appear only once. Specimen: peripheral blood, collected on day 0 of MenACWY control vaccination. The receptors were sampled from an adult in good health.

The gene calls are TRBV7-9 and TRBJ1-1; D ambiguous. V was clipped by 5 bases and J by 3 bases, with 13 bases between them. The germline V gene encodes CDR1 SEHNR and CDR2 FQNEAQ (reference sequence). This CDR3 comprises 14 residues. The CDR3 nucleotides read TGTGCCAGCAGCCCTAAAGTGGGAGACACTGAAGCTTTCTTT. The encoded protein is CASSPKVGDTEAFF.

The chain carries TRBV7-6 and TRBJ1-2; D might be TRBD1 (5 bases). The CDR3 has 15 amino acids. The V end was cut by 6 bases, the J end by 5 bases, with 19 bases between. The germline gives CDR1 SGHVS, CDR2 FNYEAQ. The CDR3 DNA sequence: TGTGCCAGCAGTCCCCTCAGTGACAGTACTTATGGCTACACCTTC. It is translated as CASSPLSDSTYGYTF.

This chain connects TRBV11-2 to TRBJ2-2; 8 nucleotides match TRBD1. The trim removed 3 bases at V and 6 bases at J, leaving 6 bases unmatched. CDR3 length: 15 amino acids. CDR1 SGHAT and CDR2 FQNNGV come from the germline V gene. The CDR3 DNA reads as TGTGCCAGCAGCTTGGCAGGGGGCATCTCCGGGGAGCTGTTTTTT. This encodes CASSLAGGISGELFF.

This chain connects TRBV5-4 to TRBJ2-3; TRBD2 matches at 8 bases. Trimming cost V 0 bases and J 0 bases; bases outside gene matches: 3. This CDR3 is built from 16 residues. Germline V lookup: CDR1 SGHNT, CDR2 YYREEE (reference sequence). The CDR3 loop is CASSLVGTSSTDTQYF. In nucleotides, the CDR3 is TGTGCCAGCAGCTTGGTTGGGACTAGTAGCACAGATACGCAGTATTTT.

The CDR3 sequence is CASRRAWTGDNSPLHF. The CDR3 nucleotides read TGTGCCAGCAGAAGGGCCTGGACAGGGGATAATTCACCCCTCCACTTT. The chain combines TRBV5-8 with TRBJ1-6; 9 nucleotides align to TRBD1. Germline V gives CDR1 SGHTS, CDR2 YDEGEE. V gave up 5 bases and J gave up 5 bases; unmatched junction bases: 8. The CDR3 is 16 amino acids.

The CDR3 DNA is TGCGCCAGCAGATCCGGGACTAGCACCTACAATGAGCAGTTCTTC. It codes for CASRSGTSTYNEQFF. The chain couples TRBV4-1 to TRBJ2-1; 9 bases agree with TRBD2. The length of the CDR3 is 15 residues. The V gene's germline CDR1 is MGHRA and CDR2 YSYEKL. Losses at the gene ends were 6 bases for V and 2 bases for J; bases not matched to a gene: 5.

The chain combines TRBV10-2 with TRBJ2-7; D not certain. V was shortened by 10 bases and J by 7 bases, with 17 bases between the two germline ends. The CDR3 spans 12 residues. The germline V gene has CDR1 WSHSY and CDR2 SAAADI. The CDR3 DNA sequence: TGCGCCACCTCTTCGGGCTTGGAAGAGCAGTACGTC. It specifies CATSSGLEEQYV.

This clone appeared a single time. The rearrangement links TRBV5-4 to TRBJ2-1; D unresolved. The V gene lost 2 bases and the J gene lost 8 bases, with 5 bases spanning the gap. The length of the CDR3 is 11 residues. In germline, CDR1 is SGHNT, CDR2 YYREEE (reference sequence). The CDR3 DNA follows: TGTGCCAGCAGCTTTGGCGATGAGCAGTTCTTC. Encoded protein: CASSFGDEQFF.

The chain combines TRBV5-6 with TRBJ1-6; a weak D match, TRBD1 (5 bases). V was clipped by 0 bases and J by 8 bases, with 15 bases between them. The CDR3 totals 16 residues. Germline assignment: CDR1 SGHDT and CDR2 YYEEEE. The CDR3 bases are TGTGCCAGCAGCTTGGTTAGGGGATACCCTTATTCACCCCTCCACTTT. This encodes CASSLVRGYPYSPLHF.

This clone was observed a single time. The CDR3 coding sequence is TGTGCCAGCAGCGTAGAAGGAGCGGTTGGCTACACCTTC. Amino acid sequence: CASSVEGAVGYTF. The chain carries TRBV9 and TRBJ1-2; no definite D call. Germline CDR1 SGDLS, CDR2 YYNGEE. The CDR3 is made up of 13 amino acids. The V end lost 0 bases, the J end lost 7 bases, and 10 bases lay between the germline ends.

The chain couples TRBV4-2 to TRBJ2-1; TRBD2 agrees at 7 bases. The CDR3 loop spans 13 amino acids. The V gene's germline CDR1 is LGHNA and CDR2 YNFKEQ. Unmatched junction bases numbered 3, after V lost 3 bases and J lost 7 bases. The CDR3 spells CASSHERGNEQFF. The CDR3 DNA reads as TGTGCCAGCAGCCATGAGCGGGGTAATGAGCAGTTCTTC.

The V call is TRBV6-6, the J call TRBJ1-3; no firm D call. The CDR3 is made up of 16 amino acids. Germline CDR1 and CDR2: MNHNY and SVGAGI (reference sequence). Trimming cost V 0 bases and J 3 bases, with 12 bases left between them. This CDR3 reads CASSYSVGTGGNTIYF. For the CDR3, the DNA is TGTGCCAGCAGTTACTCGGTCGGCACTGGTGGAAACACCATATATTTT.

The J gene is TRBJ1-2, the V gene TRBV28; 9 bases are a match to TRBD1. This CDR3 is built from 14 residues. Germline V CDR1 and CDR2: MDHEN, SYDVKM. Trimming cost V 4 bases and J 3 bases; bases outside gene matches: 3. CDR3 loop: CASSSDRGDYGYTF. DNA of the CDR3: TGTGCCAGCAGTTCGGACAGGGGAGACTATGGCTACACCTTC.

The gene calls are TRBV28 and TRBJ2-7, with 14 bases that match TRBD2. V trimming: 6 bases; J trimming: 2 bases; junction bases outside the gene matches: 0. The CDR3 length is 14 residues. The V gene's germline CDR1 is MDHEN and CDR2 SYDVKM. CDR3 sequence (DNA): TGTGCCAGCAGGGGACTAGCGGGGGCCTACGAGCAGTACTTC. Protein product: CASRGLAGAYEQYF.

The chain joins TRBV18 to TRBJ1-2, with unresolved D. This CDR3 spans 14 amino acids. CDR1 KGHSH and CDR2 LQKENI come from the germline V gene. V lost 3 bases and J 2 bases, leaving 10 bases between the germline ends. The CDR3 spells CASSPSTGNYGYTF. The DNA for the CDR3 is TGTGCCAGCTCACCGTCGACGGGAAACTATGGCTACACCTTC.

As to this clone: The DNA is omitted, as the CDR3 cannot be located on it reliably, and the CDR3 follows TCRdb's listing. CDR3: CASSFGPGTGFTQYF. V is TRBV21-1 and J is TRBJ2-5; the table's D call TRBD1 went unverified against the DNA. TRBV21-1 is noted as a pseudogene. The CDR3 region is 15 residues in length, termini included.

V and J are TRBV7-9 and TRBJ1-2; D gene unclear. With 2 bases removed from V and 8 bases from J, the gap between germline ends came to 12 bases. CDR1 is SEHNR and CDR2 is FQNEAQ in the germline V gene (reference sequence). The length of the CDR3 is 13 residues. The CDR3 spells CASSLRAAEGYTF. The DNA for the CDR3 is TGTGCCAGCAGCTTAAGGGCCGCGGAGGGCTACACCTTC.

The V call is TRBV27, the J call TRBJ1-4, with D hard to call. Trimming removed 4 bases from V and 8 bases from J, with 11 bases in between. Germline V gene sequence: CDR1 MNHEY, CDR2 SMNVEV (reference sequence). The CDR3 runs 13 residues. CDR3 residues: CASSYQAGEKLFF. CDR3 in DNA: TGTGCCAGCAGTTACCAGGCCGGGGAAAAACTGTTTTTT.

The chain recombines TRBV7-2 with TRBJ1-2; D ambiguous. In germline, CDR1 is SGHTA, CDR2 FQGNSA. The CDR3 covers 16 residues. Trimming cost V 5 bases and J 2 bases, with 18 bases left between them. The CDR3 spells CASSPVYGGVNYGYTF. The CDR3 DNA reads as TGTGCCAGCAGCCCGGTTTACGGTGGGGTGAACTATGGCTACACCTTC.

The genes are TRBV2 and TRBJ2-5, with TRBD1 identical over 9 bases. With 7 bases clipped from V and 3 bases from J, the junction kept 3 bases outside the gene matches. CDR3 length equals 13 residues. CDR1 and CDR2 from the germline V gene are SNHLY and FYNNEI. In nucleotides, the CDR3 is TGTGCCAGCACGAGGACAGGGGAAGAGACCCAGTACTTC. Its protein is CASTRTGEETQYF.

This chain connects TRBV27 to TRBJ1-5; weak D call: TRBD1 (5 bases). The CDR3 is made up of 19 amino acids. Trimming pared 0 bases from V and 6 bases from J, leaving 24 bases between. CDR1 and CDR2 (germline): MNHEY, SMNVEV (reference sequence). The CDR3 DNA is TGTGCCAGCAGTTTATCGGCGTGGATTCAGGGACGATTTGGTCAGCCCCAGCATTTT. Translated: CASSLSAWIQGRFGQPQHF.

DNA of the CDR3: TGCGCCAGCACCCGTAGCGGCCAGCAAAATTCACCCCTCCACTTT. It specifies CASTRSGQQNSPLHF. The chain employs TRBV5-1 and TRBJ1-6; D unclear. The CDR3 covers 15 residues. V lost 6 bases and J lost 7, with 17 bases in between. The V gene's germline CDR1 is SGHRS and CDR2 YFSETQ.

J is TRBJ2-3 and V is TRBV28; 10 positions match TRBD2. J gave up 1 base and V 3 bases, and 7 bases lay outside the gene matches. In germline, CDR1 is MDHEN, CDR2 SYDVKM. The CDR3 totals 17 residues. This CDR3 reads CASSLGTSAVGTDTQYF. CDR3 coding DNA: TGTGCCAGCAGTTTGGGGACTAGCGCGGTGGGCACAGATACGCAGTATTTT.

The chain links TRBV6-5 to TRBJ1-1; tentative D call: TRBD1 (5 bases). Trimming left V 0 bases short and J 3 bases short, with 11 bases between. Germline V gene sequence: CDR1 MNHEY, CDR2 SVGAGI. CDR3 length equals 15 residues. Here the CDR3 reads CASSYSLQVHTEAFF. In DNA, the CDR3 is TGTGCCAGCAGTTACTCGTTACAGGTACACACTGAAGCTTTCTTT.